This T cell receptor (beta chain) was recovered during a study of blood T cell repertoires in COVID-19. Study overall: Researchers got acute and convalescent COVID-19 samples from the United States, Italy and Spain. Sample material is recorded as cDNA or gDNA derived from T cells, B-cell-depleted T cells, or PBMCs.

The CDR3 consists of 13 residues. Germline loops: CDR1 SGHTA, CDR2 FQGTGA. Deletions cut 5 bases from V and 4 bases from J, with 9 bases between. Method: immunoSEQ multiplex PCR; TCRdb's copy keeps in-frame clones and lacks some. The profile shows just over 650,000 clones, 85% to 90% of them singletons. V and J are TRBV7-3 and TRBJ2-1; D not certain. This TCR derives from a woman between 18 and 29 years old with acute or convalescent COVID-19. The specimen was peripheral blood. The CDR3 nucleotides are TGTGCCAGCAGCCACGGGTCTTACAATGAGCAGTTCTTC. Translated, it gives CASSHGSYNEQFF.